This record covers a single T cell receptor (beta chain). The antigen remains undetermined. Germline loops: CDR1 MNHNS, CDR2 SASEGT. The CDR3 has 13 residues. The ends lost 8 bases at V and 6 bases at J; junction bases unmatched: 8. The sample belongs to a study of tumor-infiltrating lymphocytes in glioblastoma multiforme. Study-wide findings and caveats: T cells were not sorted into functional subsets.

Multiple V-beta primers and a C-beta primer amplified TCRB from RNA. TCRdb called the multiplex PCR reads again in MiXCR, with one record for every CDR3 protein. The table lists about 15,000 distinct CDR3 sequences, 65% to 80% of them singletons. V and J are TRBV6-1 and TRBJ2-7; 9 nucleotides align to TRBD2. This TCR came from a male donor with glioblastoma. Sequencing was performed on brain tumor tissue. The CDR3 region is CASAAGGWLEQYF. The DNA for the CDR3 is TGTGCCAGCGCGGCGGGAGGGTGGCTCGAGCAGTACTTC.